Below, 24 T cell receptor beta chains from the same sample are listed, as sequenced in a study of T cells after yellow fever vaccination. TCRdb ran MiXCR on the 5' RACE reads and lists one entry per CDR3 protein. The sample records approximately 300,000 distinct CDR3 sequences, roughly 7% being singletons. The material sequenced was PBMCs, taken about 41 days after the first yellow fever vaccination. The receptors were sampled from a man aged 18 to 29 who received the YFV17D yellow fever vaccine.

This clonotype was detected only a few times. The J gene is TRBJ2-1, the V gene TRBV12-3 or TRBV12-4; possible D gene TRBD2, 5 bases. The CDR3 sequence is 13 residues long. V shed 5 bases and J shed 7 bases, with 12 bases lying between them. CDR3 bases: TGTGCCAGCAGTGCGGACGGGGTTAATGAGCAGTTCTTC. As protein: CASSADGVNEQFF.

This clonotype was counted ten times or more. The CDR3 DNA sequence: TGCAGTGCTAGGTTGTCTAGCGGGGGTGCCTCCTACAATGAGCAGTTCTTC. It yields the protein CSARLSSGGASYNEQFF. The rearrangement joins TRBV20-1 to TRBJ2-1, with 10 positions matching TRBD2. Germline lookup yields CDR1 DFQATT and CDR2 SNEGSKA (reference sequence). This CDR3 contains 17 residues. Germline trimming cut 3 bases from V and 0 bases from J; bases unmatched to any gene: 8.

This clonotype was seen at least ten times. This chain connects TRBV7-8 to TRBJ1-1; 11 nucleotides agree with TRBD1. Trimming at V came to 5 bases and at J to 6 bases, leaving 8 bases not matched to a gene. The CDR3 consists of 15 residues. CDR1 and CDR2 from the germline V gene are SGHVS and FQNEAQ. CDR3 in DNA: TGTGCCAGCAGCCCCGGGACAGGGGGAGGCTCTGAAGCTTTCTTT. This encodes CASSPGTGGGSEAFF.

A few counts support this clonotype. CDR3 nucleotide sequence: TGTGCCAGCAGTTTACCGACAGGGTTTGCAGATACGCAGTATTTT. It translates to CASSLPTGFADTQYF. The chain employs TRBV28 and TRBJ2-3; the match to TRBD1 covers 7 bases. Losses at the gene ends were 2 bases for V and 4 bases for J; bases not matched to a gene: 6. The CDR3 has 15 residues. CDR1 and CDR2 from the germline V gene are MDHEN and SYDVKM.

This sequence joins TRBV6-6 and TRBJ2-7, with D perhaps assigned TRBD1 or TRBD2 (5 bases each). Germline V lookup: CDR1 MNHNY, CDR2 SVGAGI (reference sequence). CDR3 length: 12 residues. Deletions cut 8 bases from V and 3 bases from J, with 11 bases between. This CDR3 reads CASEGPYYEQYV. The CDR3 DNA reads TGTGCCAGCGAGGGGCCGTACTACGAGCAGTACGTC.

In its sample, this clonotype was seen a few times. This chain links TRBV12-3 or TRBV12-4 with TRBJ1-1; D ambiguous. There are 14 residues in the CDR3. The V end lost 3 bases, the J end lost 5 bases, and 13 bases lay between the germline ends. CDR3 sequence: CASSFQVEGTEAFF. The CDR3, as DNA: TGTGCCAGCAGTTTCCAGGTCGAGGGAACTGAAGCTTTCTTT.

This clonotype was observed many times. The V gene is TRBV28, the J gene TRBJ1-1; D might be TRBD1 (6 bases). V was cut by 8 bases and J by 0 bases, with 13 bases left in between. Germline loops: CDR1 MDHEN, CDR2 SYDVKM. The CDR3 length is 14 residues. The CDR3 DNA sequence: TGTGCCAGCCGCGCCGGGACAATGAACACTGAAGCTTTCTTT. This gives the protein CASRAGTMNTEAFF. Looking up the rest from reference TRBV28 and TRBJ1-1 gives the full variable domain: DVKVTQSSRYLVKRTGEKVFLECVQDMDHENMFWYRQDPGLGLRLIYFSYDVKMKEKGDIPEGYSVSREKKERFSLILESASTNQTSMYLCASRAGTMNTEAFFGQGTRLTVV.

The V call is TRBV18, the J call TRBJ2-2; no clear D gene. V was trimmed by 0 bases and J by 6 bases, leaving 8 bases between them. From germline, CDR1 is KGHSH and CDR2 LQKENI. This CDR3 is 14 amino acids long. This CDR3 reads CASSPPSVSGELFF. CDR3 DNA sequence: TGTGCCAGCTCACCACCGTCGGTATCCGGGGAGCTGTTTTTT.

The V call is TRBV5-1, the J call TRBJ2-1; the D gene is possibly TRBD2 (5 bases). Germline-derived CDR1 and CDR2 are SGHRS and YFSETQ. This CDR3 region has 14 residues. Between the trimmed V and J ends, which lost 4 bases and 5 bases, there was a span of 13 bases. Written as DNA, the CDR3 is TGCGCCAGCAGCCATAGCGAGAAAAACAATGAGCAGTTCTTC. It yields the protein CASSHSEKNNEQFF.

This clonotype was found a few times. V usage is TRBV5-6 and J usage is TRBJ2-7; D is unclear. The ends were cut back, 3 bases at V and 9 bases at J, with 19 bases in the middle. The CDR3 is 14 amino acids. CDR1 is SGHDT, CDR2 YYEEEE, per germline. Here the CDR3 DNA reads TGTGCCAGCAGCTCCACGAGAGGCCTAACCGGGCAGTACGTC. Amino acid sequence: CASSSTRGLTGQYV.

This chain links TRBV5-5 with TRBJ2-6; TRBD2 is a possible D gene (6 bases). The CDR3 loop spans 17 amino acids. V was pared by 4 bases and J by 0 bases, with 14 bases between. From germline, CDR1 is SGHKS and CDR2 YYEKEE (reference sequence). This chain's CDR3 is CASSPGVLCSGANVLTF. DNA for the CDR3: TGTGCCAGCAGCCCGGGGGTCCTTTGCTCTGGGGCCAACGTCCTGACTTTC.

This clonotype was seen more than once but under ten times. This chain connects TRBV5-5 to TRBJ1-2; perhaps TRBD1 as D (6 bases). The length of the CDR3 is 16 residues. From germline, CDR1 is SGHKS and CDR2 YYEKEE (reference sequence). V dropped 2 bases and J dropped 6 bases, with 20 bases sitting between them. CDR3 loop: CASSFRLLRGLNGYTF. CDR3 in DNA: TGTGCCAGCAGCTTCCGTCTTTTACGGGGGCTAAATGGCTACACCTTC.

The V gene is TRBV5-4, the J gene TRBJ1-6; tentative D call: TRBD1 (5 bases). This CDR3 has 15 residues. Germline V lookup: CDR1 SGHNT, CDR2 YYREEE (reference sequence). V shed 3 bases and J shed 7 bases, with 14 bases lying between them. The CDR3 sequence is CASSWRDGTNSPLHF. Here the CDR3 DNA reads TGTGCCAGCAGCTGGCGGGACGGAACAAATTCACCCCTCCACTTT. Full variable domain (missing parts from reference TRBV5-4 and TRBJ1-6): ETGVTQSPTHLIKTRGQQVTLRCSSQSGHNTVSWYQQALGQGPQFIFQYYREEENGRGNFPPRFSGLQFPNYSSELNVNALELDDSALYLCASSWRDGTNSPLHFGNGTRLTVT.

In nucleotides, the CDR3 is TGTGCCAGCAGTTCAACAGGGACGGCCAAAAACATTCAGTACTTC. This encodes CASSSTGTAKNIQYF. The chain combines TRBV27 with TRBJ2-4; TRBD1 might be the D (6 bases). The CDR3 spans 15 residues. The ends were cut back, 4 bases at V and 1 base at J, with 11 bases in the middle. Germline CDR1 is MNHEY and CDR2 is SMNVEV (reference sequence).

This rearrangement joins TRBV11-2 to TRBJ2-1, with D perhaps being TRBD1 or TRBD2 (6 bases each). Trimming took 0 bases from V and 1 from J, leaving 22 bases between them. Germline V gene sequence: CDR1 SGHAT, CDR2 FQNNGV. The length of the CDR3 is 20 residues. CDR3 in DNA: TGTGCCAGCAGCTTAGAGTTGCGGGTTTTAGGGGGGAGATCCTACAATGAGCAGTTCTTC. It yields the protein CASSLELRVLGGRSYNEQFF.

The V gene is TRBV18, the J gene TRBJ2-7; D is unclear. The CDR3 runs to 14 residues. The germline gives CDR1 KGHSH, CDR2 LQKENI. The ends were cut back, 3 bases at V and 7 bases at J, with 16 bases in the middle. CDR3 loop: CASSPLDRVGEQYV. CDR3 coding DNA: TGTGCCAGCTCACCGCTTGACCGAGTGGGTGAGCAGTACGTC.

This clonotype has ten or more counts. The CDR3 spells CASSRGGGGETQYF. The CDR3 DNA reads as TGTGCCAGCAGTCGCGGCGGGGGTGGGGAGACCCAGTACTTC. The chain couples TRBV12-3 or TRBV12-4 to TRBJ2-5, with 7 bases aligning to TRBD2. The CDR3 is 14 amino acids. V was pared by 5 bases and J by 5 bases, with 8 bases of the junction left unmatched.

The rearrangement joins TRBV4-3 to TRBJ2-3; 8 positions match TRBD1. CDR1 is LGHNA and CDR2 is YSLEER in the germline V gene. The CDR3 has 16 amino acids. The ends lost 3 bases at V and 5 bases at J; junction bases unmatched: 10. This chain's CDR3 is CASSQDRVAVGDTQYF. The DNA for the CDR3 is TGCGCCAGCAGCCAGGACAGGGTAGCTGTAGGAGATACGCAGTATTTT.

The gene calls are TRBV5-1 and TRBJ2-1; no clear D. CDR1 and CDR2 from the germline V gene are SGHRS and YFSETQ. The CDR3 length is 19 residues. Trimming removed 0 bases at V and 0 bases at J, with 19 bases between. The CDR3 region is CASSLVAGLIASSYNEQFF. The CDR3 nucleotides read TGCGCCAGCAGCTTGGTAGCCGGATTAATTGCCAGCTCCTACAATGAGCAGTTCTTC.

This clonotype was recorded a few times. The rearrangement uses TRBV5-1 and TRBJ2-3; 12 nucleotides line up with TRBD2. V shed 0 bases and J 1 base; nucleotides not matched to a gene: 6. Germline CDR1 is SGHRS and CDR2 is YFSETQ. This CDR3 is built from 18 residues. This chain's CDR3 is CASSLAPLAGGRTDTQYF. CDR3 coding DNA: TGCGCCAGCAGCTTGGCCCCCCTAGCGGGGGGGCGCACAGATACGCAGTATTTT.

V is TRBV6-6 and J is TRBJ2-7; TRBD2 might be the D (5 bases). Germline assignment: CDR1 MNHNY and CDR2 SVGAGI (reference sequence). Between the trimmed V and J ends, which lost 5 bases and 5 bases, there was a span of 10 bases. This CDR3 comprises 12 residues. CDR3 in amino acids: CASSEGRNEQYF. The DNA of the CDR3 is TGTGCCAGCAGTGAGGGCAGGAACGAGCAGTACTTC.

This clonotype was counted between two and nine times. The rearrangement uses TRBV24-1 and TRBJ2-1; D gene uncertain. CDR3 length: 12 residues. The germline V gene has CDR1 KGHDR and CDR2 SFDVKD. Trimming left V 1 base short and J 9 bases short, with 6 bases between. The CDR3 reads CATSDFSGEQFF. DNA for the CDR3: TGTGCCACCAGTGATTTCTCGGGTGAGCAGTTCTTC.

This clonotype was detected many times. The gene calls are TRBV7-9 and TRBJ2-5; TRBD2 might be the D (5 bases). CDR3 length equals 13 residues. Trimming removed 1 base from V and 5 bases from J, with 8 bases in between. In germline, CDR1 is SEHNR, CDR2 FQNEAQ (reference sequence). CDR3 nucleotides: TGTGCCAGCAGCTTAGAGTCGGGGGAGACCCAGTACTTC. Translating it yields CASSLESGETQYF.

This clonotype was found a few times. J is TRBJ1-5 and V is TRBV28; no firm D call. This CDR3 is built from 15 residues. Germline loops: CDR1 MDHEN, CDR2 SYDVKM. With 4 bases removed from V and 4 bases from J, the gap between germline ends came to 14 bases. This CDR3 reads CASSSVAVGNQPQHF. In nucleotides, the CDR3 is TGTGCCAGCAGTTCAGTCGCGGTGGGGAATCAGCCCCAGCATTTT.